These 17 T cell receptor beta chains were all obtained from the same sample, sequenced in a study of tumor-infiltrating lymphocytes in primary liver carcinoma (dated by TCRdb to 2015 to 2018). The instrument was an Illumina HiSeq 2500. TCRbeta-specific cDNA was reverse-transcribed from 500 to 550 ng total RNA using a constant-region primer and ProtoScript II reverse transcriptase. Construction of the TCRbeta libraries relied on three nested rounds of multiplex PCR, following a slightly modified ARM-PCR procedure. Each of the first two PCR rounds ran for approximately 10 cycles and used multiplex TRBV1-TRBV30 forward primers together with a Cbeta reverse primer. Using fastp trimming at Q25 and MiXCR clonotype assembly, TCRdb reanalyzed the public sequencing data and kept in-frame beta chains. Rows with one shared CDR3 protein collapse into an entry with the most common genes and DNA. The sample table holds about 75,000 distinct CDR3 sequences, of which 69% were seen once. More than 25% of the sample is in the top ten clones.

Without any cell sorting, total RNA and DNA were extracted together from approximately 20-30 mg of bulk tissue using the AllPrep DNA/RNA mini kit. The sequenced sample consisted of tumor-adjacent normal liver tissue. These receptors were collected from a man aged 35-49 years with primary liver carcinoma and hepatitis B virus infection.

As to this clonotype: A read error may be the cause here, since a much bigger clone is one base away. The gene calls are TRBV29-1 and TRBJ1-2, with 8 nucleotides matching TRBD1. Germline CDR1 SQVTM, CDR2 ANQGSEA. The CDR3 has 12 residues. The CDR3 DNA sequence: TGCAACGTTGAAAATACAGGGGGAGGCTACACCTTC. This gives the protein CNVENTGGGYTF.

CDR3 nucleotides: TGTGCCAGCTGGGAATACAGGGAATACGAGCAGTACTTC. The encoded protein is CASWEYREYEQYF. The V gene is TRBV6-1, the J gene TRBJ2-7; the D gene is possibly TRBD1 (6 bases). The CDR3 contains 13 residues. V dropped 8 bases and J dropped 4 bases, with 15 bases sitting between them. Germline CDR1 MNHNS, CDR2 SASEGT.

In the case of this clonotype: No conserved phenylalanine or tryptophan ends this CDR3, so it is likely a read error. It is unclear where the CDR3 begins or ends on the DNA, so no DNA is shown, and the CDR3 is as TCRdb lists it. The chain has TRBV7-9 and TRBJ2-2; the DNA was not compared with TRBD2, the D call given in the table. From its first to its last residue, the CDR3 has 16 amino acids. Per the germline V gene, CDR1 is SEHNR and CDR2 is FQNEAQ (reference sequence). The CDR3 loop is CASSRTSGSGTGELFS.

This rearrangement joins TRBV4-2 to TRBJ2-5; 11 bases agree with TRBD2. The CDR3 length is 16 residues. Germline CDR1 and CDR2: LGHNA and YNFKEQ. After removal of 4 bases from V and 3 bases from J, the junction contained 7 bases not matched to a gene. DNA of the CDR3: TGTGCCAGCAGCCTCCCCCCGGGACTAGCGGAAGAGACCCAGTACTTC. Translating gives CASSLPPGLAEETQYF.

This clonotype was observed a handful of times. The chain couples TRBV10-3 to TRBJ2-7, with TRBD2 matching over 9 bases. Trimming at V came to 6 bases and at J to 6 bases, leaving 21 bases not matched to a gene. The CDR3 length is 18 residues. Per germline, CDR1 ENHRY and CDR2 SYGVKD. CDR3 protein: CAIRAPPGTSLTSGEQYF. CDR3 nucleotides: TGTGCCATCAGGGCTCCCCCCGGGACTAGCCTTACGTCTGGCGAGCAGTACTTC.

As for this clonotype: One end of the junction is discordant with germline, which a read error may explain. CDR3 coding DNA: TGTGCCAGCAGACGGAACGAGTTGGATACGCGGTATTTT. This sequence encodes CASRRNELDTRYF. V gene TRBV6-1 combines with J gene TRBJ2-3; D uncertain. CDR1 MNHNS and CDR2 SASEGT come from the germline V gene. The CDR3 length is 13 residues.

Concerning this clonotype: One end of the junction is discordant with germline, which a read error may explain. The rearrangement uses TRBV7-8 and TRBJ2-1, with D possibly TRBD2 on 5 matching bases. This CDR3 has 18 residues. Looked up from germline, CDR1 is SGHVS and CDR2 is FQNEAQ. Written as DNA, the CDR3 is TGTACCAGCAGCTCGCTTGGAGGCTCATCGGTCTCCTACAATGAGCAGTTCTTC. Amino acid sequence: CTSSSLGGSSVSYNEQFF.

A note on this clonotype: At one end, the junction sequence differs from germline, possibly due to a read error. The chain carries TRBV4-3 and TRBJ2-1; a possible D gene is TRBD1 (5 bases). Germline CDR1 is LGHNA and CDR2 is YSLEER. This CDR3 has 13 residues. DNA of the CDR3: TGCGCCAACAGCCCCAACATGGGGCGCGAGCAGTTCTTC. Translating gives CANSPNMGREQFF.

The chain uses TRBV11-2 and TRBJ2-1; 10 bases are a match to TRBD1. The CDR3 is made up of 13 amino acids. Germline CDR1 and CDR2: SGHAT and FQNNGV. Trimming removed 3 bases from V and 15 bases from J; junction bases left unmatched: 8. The CDR3 spells CASSFMTGGESFF. CDR3 sequence (DNA): TGTGCCAGCAGCTTTATGACAGGGGGCGAATCGTTCTTC.

Regarding this clonotype: One end of the junction does not line up with germline, which may come from a read error. This chain links TRBV6-5 with TRBJ2-6; D is undetermined. The CDR3 covers 15 residues. CDR1 and CDR2 from the germline V gene are MNHEY and SVGAGI. In DNA form, the CDR3 reads TGTGCCAGCAGTCCCGACCTTCCTAGGGCCAACGTCCTAACTTTC. Protein product: CASSPDLPRANVLTF.

This clonotype came up a few times. CDR3 nucleotide sequence: TGTGCCAGCAGTTCCGGACTAGAGTACGAGCAGTACTTC. It translates to CASSSGLEYEQYF. This chain links TRBV6-5 with TRBJ2-7; 7 bases map to TRBD2. V lost 4 bases and J lost 4; bases outside the gene matches: 4. This CDR3 has 13 residues. CDR1 MNHEY and CDR2 SVGAGI come from the germline V gene.

With respect to this clonotype: The junction does not match germline at one end; this may be a read error. V gene TRBV5-4 combines with J gene TRBJ2-7; tentative D call: TRBD2 (6 bases). The CDR3 extends over 15 amino acids. In germline, CDR1 is SGHNT, CDR2 YYREEE (reference sequence). This chain's CDR3 is CASSLDRGNLYEQYF. The CDR3 nucleotides are TGTGCCAGCAGTTTGGATCGCGGGAACCTATACGAGCAGTACTTC.

To note about this clonotype: This sequence may be a read error, since a much larger clone differs from it by one base. The chain links TRBV5-1 to TRBJ1-2; 7 bases are shared with TRBD1. The junction had 10 bases not matched to a gene; V was cut back by 9 bases and J by 5 bases. CDR1 SGHRS and CDR2 YFSETQ come from the germline V gene. This CDR3 has 13 amino acids. CDR3 loop: CANSRGAEYGYTF. In DNA form, the CDR3 reads TGCGCCAATTCCAGGGGGGCTGAGTATGGCTACACCTTC.

In the case of this clonotype: A read error is possible here, since a much larger clone lies one base away. The V gene is TRBV29-1, the J gene TRBJ2-7; weak D call: TRBD1 (5 bases). Looked up from germline, CDR1 is SQVTM and CDR2 is ANQGSEA. The CDR3 extends over 13 amino acids. CDR3 in amino acids: CSVTVPLSYGQYF. For the CDR3, the DNA is TGCAGCGTGACAGTCCCCCTCTCCTACGGGCAGTACTTC.

A remark on this clonotype: Possible read error: a much larger clone is one base away. The chain links TRBV5-4 to TRBJ2-3; D is uncertain. Germline CDR1 reads SGHNT; CDR2 reads YYREEE (reference sequence). The CDR3 is 13 amino acids. V lost 4 bases, J lost 2 bases, and 8 bases lay in between. Written as DNA, the CDR3 is TGTGCCAGCAGCCAATACTACACAGATACGCAGTATTTT. Translating gives CASSQYYTDTQYF.

A note on this clonotype: A junction boundary mismatches the germline segment, possibly from a read error. CDR3 nucleotides: TGTGCCACCCGTCCGGGACTAACGGGATTGACGAACACCTGGGAGCTGTTTTTT. Its translation is CATRPGLTGLTNTWELFF. V gene TRBV12-3 or TRBV12-4 combines with J gene TRBJ2-2; TRBD2 agrees at 7 bases. CDR3 length: 18 amino acids.

A note on this clonotype: The CDR3 does not close with the conserved phenylalanine or tryptophan, likely indicating a read error. The rearrangement joins TRBV6-1 to TRBJ1-6; D perhaps matches TRBD1 (5 bases). This CDR3 has 17 amino acids. CDR1 is MNHNS, CDR2 SASEGT, per germline. CDR3 protein: CVSSENPPGQNNSPLHS. CDR3 coding DNA: TGTGTCAGCAGTGAAAACCCCCCGGGGCAGAATAATTCACCCCTCCACTCT.